The clone carrying this T cell receptor beta chain was seen at least ten times. Its antigen is unidentified. These data belong to a study of CD8 T cells in ankylosing spondylitis. Regarding the study as a whole: Earlier studies detected some motif variants in reactive arthritis synovial fluid and blood. Matched ankylosing spondylitis synovial fluid reportedly showed significant enrichment of disease-linked clones. Disease-associated clones were CD8+ and fairly uncommon in peripheral blood. There was a TCR beta motif, made of several highly homologous variants, that appeared characteristic of ankylosing spondylitis blood.

With molecular barcodes, quantitative 5'-RACE was used to make the TCR beta libraries. MiXCR was run by TCRdb on the 5' RACE reads, yielding one entry per CDR3 protein. Here the sample spans around 490,000 distinct CDR3 sequences, under 5.5% being singletons. Germline assignment: CDR1 LGHNA and CDR2 YSLEER. With 4 bases removed from V and 4 bases from J, the gap between germline ends came to 12 bases. This CDR3 spans 14 amino acids. The rearrangement uses TRBV4-3 and TRBJ2-3, with D perhaps TRBD1 (6 bases). Sequencing was performed on blood, either unsorted or a sorted T cell fraction (not recorded which). The sequence was obtained from a male donor with ankylosing spondylitis. CDR3 DNA sequence: TGCGCCAGCAGCCTCGGGACAAACTCAGATACGCAGTATTTT. It encodes CASSLGTNSDTQYF.